The 20 T cell receptor beta chains in this list originate from one sample, sequenced in a study of spatial heterogeneity in lung cancer. Time point defined: sample taken at primary tumor resection. TCRdb re-derived calls from the 5' RACE reads in MiXCR, one entry per CDR3 protein. The sample includes some 100,000 distinct CDR3 sequences, less than 15% of them seen just once. The specimen comprised PBMCs, sampled at surgery. All receptors derive from a male donor with early-stage non-small cell lung cancer.

The chain recombines TRBV20-1 with TRBJ2-7; unclear D gene. CDR1 and CDR2 (germline): DFQATT, SNEGSKA (reference sequence). V was cut by 4 bases and J by 5 bases, with 9 bases left in between. CDR3 length equals 11 residues. For the CDR3, the DNA is TGCAGTGCTACCGGTAAAAACGAGCAGTACTTC. This encodes CSATGKNEQYF.

The CDR3, as DNA: TGTGCCATCGGGGCCGGCCTGCCTGGCACAGATACGCAGTATTTT. As protein: CAIGAGLPGTDTQYF. The chain combines TRBV10-3 with TRBJ2-3; the D gene is possibly TRBD1 (5 bases). Germline lookup yields CDR1 ENHRY and CDR2 SYGVKD. The CDR3 spans 15 residues. Trimming removed 8 bases from V and 1 base from J, with 16 bases in between.

This chain uses TRBV7-8 with TRBJ1-4; D not certain. The CDR3 contains 16 residues. V was shortened by 5 bases and J by 7 bases, with 20 bases between the two germline ends. Germline CDR1 SGHVS, CDR2 FQNEAQ. DNA for the CDR3: TGTGCCAGCAGCCCCCTCACCCAACCGCTCGGTGAAAAACTGTTTTTT. This encodes CASSPLTQPLGEKLFF.

This clonotype was seen many times. The chain uses TRBV11-1 and TRBJ1-2; TRBD1 is a possible D gene (5 bases). This CDR3 contains 16 residues. The germline CDR1 and CDR2 sequences are SGHAT and FQDESV (reference sequence). V lost 4 bases, J lost 4 bases, and 19 bases lay in between. The CDR3 loop reads CASSSGRQDSSYGYTF. The CDR3 nucleotides are TGTGCCAGCAGCTCCGGTCGTCAAGACAGTTCCTATGGCTACACCTTC.

This clonotype was observed at least ten times. The V and J genes are TRBV7-2 and TRBJ2-5; D is unclear. Germline V lookup: CDR1 SGHTA, CDR2 FQGNSA. This CDR3 is 14 amino acids long. V lost 4 bases and J lost 5, with 14 bases in between. CDR3 nucleotide sequence: TGTGCCAGCAGCTCCTACGACCTGTGGGAGACCCAGTACTTC. It codes for CASSSYDLWETQYF. The full variable domain, its missing parts supplied by reference TRBV7-2 and TRBJ2-5, is GAGVSQSPSNKVTEKGKDVELRCDPISGHTALYWYRQSLGQGLEFLIYFQGNSAPDKSGLPSDRFSAERTGGSVSTLTIQRTQQEDSAVYLCASSSYDLWETQYFGPGTRLLVL.

For this clonotype: The junction and the germline gene differ at one end; a read error may be behind it. The V call is TRBV7-2, the J call TRBJ2-3; 11 bases map to TRBD2. The length of the CDR3 is 16 residues. CDR1 and CDR2 from the germline V gene are SGHTA and FQGNSA. In nucleotides, the CDR3 is TGTGCCGGCAGCTTAGCGGGGGGGCCCTCAGCAGATACGCAGTATTTT. Amino acid sequence: CAGSLAGGPSADTQYF.

This clonotype was counted ten times or more. The V and J genes are TRBV20-1 and TRBJ1-1; D is unclear. The CDR3 length is 10 residues. The V gene's germline CDR1 is DFQATT and CDR2 SNEGSKA (reference sequence). The V gene lost 5 bases and the J gene lost 8 bases, with 9 bases spanning the gap. In nucleotides, the CDR3 is TGCAGTGCTTGGAACCGGGAAGCTTTCTTT. It specifies CSAWNREAFF.

This clonotype was detected only a few times. The chain joins TRBV5-1 to TRBJ1-1; D is unclear. V dropped 3 bases and J dropped 5 bases, with 14 bases sitting between them. The CDR3 is 14 residues long. CDR1 and CDR2 (germline): SGHRS, YFSETQ. The DNA of the CDR3 is TGCGCCAGCAGCTCCTCTTGGGAAAAGACTGAAGCTTTCTTT. Amino acid sequence: CASSSSWEKTEAFF.

The CDR3 nucleotides read TGTGCCAGCAGCAACGCCCCCCCCATAAGGGACAGCGCCCAAGAGACCCAGTACTTC. Amino acid sequence: CASSNAPPIRDSAQETQYF. This rearrangement joins TRBV7-6 to TRBJ2-5; 7 bases match TRBD1. The CDR3 has 19 amino acids. Trimming cost V 5 bases and J 1 base; bases outside gene matches: 19. Germline V gene data show CDR1 as SGHVS and CDR2 as FNYEAQ.

The J gene is TRBJ2-7, the V gene TRBV6-6, with TRBD1 matching over 7 bases. This CDR3 has 15 amino acids. CDR1 is MNHNY and CDR2 is SVGAGI in the germline V gene (reference sequence). V lost 2 bases to trimming and J lost 4 bases; unmatched junction nucleotides: 8. The CDR3 region is CASSYNRGRGYEQYF. The CDR3 DNA is TGTGCCAGCAGTTACAACAGGGGCCGGGGATACGAGCAGTACTTC.

This clonotype came up a few times. The chain uses TRBV6-5 and TRBJ2-1, with 10 bases lining up with TRBD2. J lost 6 bases, V lost 6 bases, and 8 bases had no gene match. CDR1 MNHEY and CDR2 SVGAGI come from the germline V gene. The CDR3 has 15 amino acids. The CDR3 bases are TGTGCCAGCAGAAAGGTAGCGGGAGGAGGCAATGAGCAGTTCTTC. The encoded protein is CASRKVAGGGNEQFF.

The chain has TRBV20-1 and TRBJ2-3; 13 nucleotides match TRBD2. Germline V gene data show CDR1 as DFQATT and CDR2 as SNEGSKA (reference sequence). Trimming took 0 bases from V and 5 from J; bases not matched to a gene: 5. There are 16 residues in the CDR3. The CDR3 DNA is TGCAGTGCTAGAGATCCGACTAGCGGGAGGAAAGATACGCAGTATTTT. Protein: CSARDPTSGRKDTQYF.

J is TRBJ2-7 and V is TRBV4-3; either TRBD1 or TRBD2 may fit D (6 bases each). Germline V CDR1 and CDR2: LGHNA, YSLEER. Trimming removed 0 bases from V and 4 bases from J, with 13 bases in between. The CDR3 has 15 residues. The DNA for the CDR3 is TGCGCCAGCAGCCAAGATACCGGGGGCTTGTACGAGCAGTACTTC. Amino acid sequence: CASSQDTGGLYEQYF.

The chain has TRBV28 and TRBJ2-2, with D perhaps TRBD1 or TRBD2 (5 bases each). The V and J ends lost 3 bases and 0 bases respectively, with 11 bases between them. Germline V gene data show CDR1 as MDHEN and CDR2 as SYDVKM. The CDR3 runs 16 residues. The CDR3 loop reads CASSFGAATNTGELFF. The CDR3 DNA sequence: TGTGCCAGCAGTTTCGGGGCGGCGACGAACACCGGGGAGCTGTTTTTT.

This clonotype was observed a handful of times. The chain couples TRBV28 to TRBJ2-7; D is perhaps TRBD1 (5 bases). Trimming removed 10 bases from V and 2 bases from J, with 15 bases in between. Germline V gene lookup returns CDR1 MDHEN and CDR2 SYDVKM. The CDR3 is 13 amino acids. The CDR3 reads CATQTDLTYEQYF. CDR3 nucleotides: TGTGCCACCCAGACAGACCTAACCTACGAGCAGTACTTC.

This sequence joins TRBV7-8 and TRBJ1-1; a weak D match, TRBD1 (5 bases). Germline CDR1 reads SGHVS; CDR2 reads FQNEAQ. Trimming took off 1 base at V and 5 bases at J, with 14 bases between the two ends. The CDR3 is 15 residues long. CDR3 DNA: TGTGCCAGCAGCTTAGAAATCAGGGATCCAACTGAAGCTTTCTTT. It yields the protein CASSLEIRDPTEAFF.

In this sample, this clonotype turned up many times. The rearrangement uses TRBV4-3 and TRBJ1-1, with D maybe TRBD1 (6 bases). The germline gives CDR1 LGHNA, CDR2 YSLEER. CDR3 length: 15 amino acids. V lost 4 bases and J 0 bases, leaving 12 bases between the germline ends. This CDR3 is CASSRIRGLNTEAFF. The DNA of the CDR3 is TGCGCCAGCAGCCGAATCAGGGGACTGAACACTGAAGCTTTCTTT.

This clonotype is judged medium-sized. The genes are TRBV29-1 and TRBJ2-7, with D possibly TRBD2 on 6 matching bases. The CDR3 runs 14 residues. Trimming pared 1 base from V and 3 bases from J, leaving 13 bases between. Germline CDR1 is SQVTM and CDR2 is ANQGSEA. The CDR3 is CSVEGEAGDYEQYF. DNA for the CDR3: TGCAGCGTTGAAGGGGAGGCAGGAGACTACGAGCAGTACTTC.

The chain links TRBV7-3 to TRBJ2-2; a possible D gene is TRBD2 (6 bases). V dropped 5 bases and J dropped 5 bases, with 18 bases sitting between them. The CDR3 is 16 amino acids. CDR1 SGHTA and CDR2 FQGTGA come from the germline V gene. The CDR3: CASSQLPPGGTGELFF. The CDR3 DNA reads TGTGCCAGCAGCCAGCTCCCCCCCGGGGGAACCGGGGAGCTGTTTTTT.

This clonotype was found many times. The rearrangement links TRBV29-1 to TRBJ1-4; perhaps TRBD1 as D (5 bases). This CDR3 region has 13 residues. V lost 7 bases to trimming and J lost 7 bases, with 16 bases between them. Germline CDR1 is SQVTM and CDR2 is ANQGSEA. DNA of the CDR3: TGCAGCGCTTGGACATCGGACGGTGAAAAACTGTTTTTT. The encoded protein is CSAWTSDGEKLFF.